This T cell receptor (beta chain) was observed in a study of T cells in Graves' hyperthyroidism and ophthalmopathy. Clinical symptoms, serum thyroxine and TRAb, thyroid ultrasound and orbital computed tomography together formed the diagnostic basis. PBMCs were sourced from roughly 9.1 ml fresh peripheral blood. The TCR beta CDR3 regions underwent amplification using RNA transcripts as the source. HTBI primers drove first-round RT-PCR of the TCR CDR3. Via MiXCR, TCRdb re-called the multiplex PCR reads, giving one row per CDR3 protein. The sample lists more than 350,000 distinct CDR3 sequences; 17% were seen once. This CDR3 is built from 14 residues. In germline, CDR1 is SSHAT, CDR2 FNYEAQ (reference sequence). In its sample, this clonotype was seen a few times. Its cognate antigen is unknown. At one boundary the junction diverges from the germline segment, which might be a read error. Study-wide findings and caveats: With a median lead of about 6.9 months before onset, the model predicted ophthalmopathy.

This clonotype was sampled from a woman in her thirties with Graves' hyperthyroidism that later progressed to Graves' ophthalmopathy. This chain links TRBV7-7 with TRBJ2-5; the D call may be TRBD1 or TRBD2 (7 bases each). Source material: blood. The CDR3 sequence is CASSPGGEVGTQYF. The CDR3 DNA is TGTGCTAGCAGCCCAGGGGGGGAAGTCGGGACCCAGTACTTC.